This T cell receptor beta chain is from a study of T cells in Graves' hyperthyroidism and ophthalmopathy. Study conclusions and caveats: Median prediction lead before ophthalmopathy onset was around seven months with the model. Using 13 V-J features, a model discriminated ophthalmopathy from stable hyperthyroidism.

The length of the CDR3 is 15 residues. The germline V gene has CDR1 SGHVS and CDR2 FQNEAQ. Trimming pared 0 bases from V and 2 bases from J, leaving 8 bases between. Patients with ophthalmopathy all had a Clinical Activity Score of at least 3, a NOSPECS grade of at least 4 and duration under 3 months. Diagnoses were established using clinical symptoms, serum thyroxine and TRAb, thyroid ultrasound and orbital computed tomography. Note on this clonotype: Its antigen remains unknown.

It was RNA transcripts that yielded the amplified TCR beta CDR3 regions. The TCR CDR3 first-round RT-PCR relied on the HTBI primer set. TCRdb re-called the multiplex PCR reads through MiXCR, storing one row per CDR3 protein. This table holds over 400,000 distinct CDR3 sequences, 20% to 25% found once. This sequence was found in a woman in her 70s with Graves' ophthalmopathy. The chain uses TRBV7-8 and TRBJ1-3, with unresolved D. The sample was blood. CDR3 nucleotides: TGTGCCAGCAGCTTAGCCCTGGGGACTGGAAACACCATATATTTT. Protein sequence: CASSLALGTGNTIYF. Variable domain in full (rest from reference TRBV7-8 and TRBJ1-3): GAGVSQSPRYKVAKRGQDVALRCDPISGHVSLFWYQQALGQGPEFLTYFQNEAQLDKSGLPSDRFFAERPEGSVSTLKIQRTQQEDSAVYLCASSLALGTGNTIYFGEGSWLTVV.